Following are 29 T cell receptor beta chains from one sample sequenced in a study of blood T cell repertoires in COVID-19. Data came from immunoSEQ multiplex PCR; TCRdb stores just in-frame clones and leaves some out. Among about half a million clones listed, 80% to 90% were seen once. Source material: peripheral blood. These receptor sequences come from a human donor in a cohort sampled during active COVID-19.

This clone was recorded a few times. The chain uses TRBV3-1 (or the pseudogene TRBV3-2) and TRBJ2-1; weak D call: TRBD1 (5 bases). Trimming removed 1 base at V and 3 bases at J, with 31 bases between. Per germline, CDR1 LGHDT and CDR2 YNNKEL (reference sequence). CDR3 length equals 22 residues. CDR3 loop: CASSQVQGPSHYSPLVYNEQFF. The CDR3 coding sequence is TGTGCCAGCAGCCAAGTGCAGGGTCCTTCTCACTATTCCCCTCTAGTCTACAATGAGCAGTTCTTC.

This rearrangement joins TRBV2 to TRBJ1-2; no clear D. Trimming pared 5 bases from V and 7 bases from J, leaving 14 bases between. CDR3 length: 13 amino acids. From germline, CDR1 is SNHLY and CDR2 FYNNEI. Written as DNA, the CDR3 is TGTGCCAGCAGTTCAGCCGGGATGGCTGGCTACACCTTC. It is translated as CASSSAGMAGYTF. The full variable domain, in which reference TRBV2 and TRBJ1-2 provide the parts outside the CDR3, is EPEVTQTPSHQVTQMGQEVILRCVPISNHLYFYWYRQILGQKVEFLVSFYNNEISEKSEIFDDQFSVERPDGSNFTLKIRSTKLEDSAMYFCASSSAGMAGYTFGSGTRLTVV.

The genes are TRBV7-2 and TRBJ2-5; 8 bases fit TRBD2. V was pared by 5 bases and J by 5 bases, with 7 bases of the junction left unmatched. The CDR3 covers 14 residues. Germline CDR1 is SGHTA and CDR2 is FQGNSA. The CDR3 region has the DNA TGTGCCAGCAGCCACGGGACTAGATGGGAGACCCAGTACTTC. Its translation: CASSHGTRWETQYF.

The rearrangement links TRBV4-1 to TRBJ2-1; 9 positions agree with TRBD1. Losses at the gene ends were 4 bases for V and 7 bases for J; bases not matched to a gene: 8. Per germline, CDR1 MGHRA and CDR2 YSYEKL. This CDR3 spans 15 amino acids. The CDR3 nucleotides are TGCGCCAGCAGCCTTCGGGACAGGGAGGGAAATGAGCAGTTCTTC. Its protein product is CASSLRDREGNEQFF.

V is TRBV19 and J is TRBJ1-2; 7 nucleotides align to TRBD1. Trimming removed 2 bases from V and 2 bases from J; junction bases left unmatched: 14. The CDR3 sequence is 18 residues long. Germline values: CDR1 LNHDA, CDR2 SQIVND (reference sequence). CDR3 in amino acids: CASSIRGQWEGANYGYTF. CDR3 coding DNA: TGTGCCAGTAGTATACGGGGACAGTGGGAAGGGGCCAACTATGGCTACACCTTC.

The rearrangement uses TRBV15 and TRBJ2-1; 8 bases agree with TRBD2. V lost 3 bases and J lost 9; bases outside the gene matches: 19. The CDR3 runs to 18 residues. Germline CDR1 and CDR2: LNHNV and YYDKDF (reference sequence). CDR3 loop: CATSRTRGGSGLVTEQFF. CDR3 nucleotide sequence: TGTGCCACCAGCAGGACTAGGGGCGGGTCGGGACTAGTTACTGAGCAGTTCTTC.

Concerning this clone itself: This likely comes from a read error, as the CDR3 has no conserved phenylalanine or tryptophan at its end. V and J are TRBV27 and TRBJ1-1; no reliable D call. The V gene lost 6 bases and the J gene lost 0 bases, with 11 bases spanning the gap. The CDR3 spans 14 residues. From germline, CDR1 is MNHEY and CDR2 SMNVEV (reference sequence). CDR3 residues: CASRGLAMNTEAFL. As DNA, the CDR3 is TGTGCCAGCAGAGGACTGGCCATGAACACTGAAGCTTTCCTT.

The chain is built from TRBV5-1 and TRBJ2-3, with D possibly being TRBD2 (5 bases). Germline V CDR1 and CDR2: SGHRS, YFSETQ. The CDR3 totals 16 residues. The ends were cut back, 0 bases at V and 2 bases at J, with 13 bases in the middle. CDR3 loop: CASSLDGGSYTDTQYF. CDR3 DNA: TGCGCCAGCAGCTTGGATGGCGGGTCCTACACAGATACGCAGTATTTT.

This clone was detected only a few times. This sequence joins TRBV6-6 and TRBJ2-7; a possible D gene is TRBD2 (5 bases). Trimming took off 2 bases at V and 0 bases at J, with 14 bases between the two ends. This CDR3 is 16 amino acids long. Germline CDR1 is MNHNY and CDR2 is SVGAGI (reference sequence). In nucleotides, the CDR3 is TGTGCCAGCAGTTACGGTGGAGCGGCGAGCTCCTACGAGCAGTACTTC. Translated, it gives CASSYGGAASSYEQYF.

This sequence joins TRBV30 and TRBJ1-6; TRBD1 aligns across 7 bases. CDR1 and CDR2 (germline): GTSNPN, SVGIG (reference sequence). This CDR3 comprises 16 residues. V trimming: 3 bases; J trimming: 0 bases; junction bases outside the gene matches: 5. CDR3 sequence: CAWRGQSSSYNSPLHF. In DNA, the CDR3 is TGTGCCTGGAGGGGACAGTCGAGCTCCTATAATTCACCCCTCCACTTT. The complete variable domain, with remaining parts taken from reference TRBV30 and TRBJ1-6, reads SQTIHQWPATLVQPVGSPLSLECTVEGTSNPNLYWYRQAAGRGLQLLFYSVGIGQISSEVPQNLSASRPQDRQFILSSKKLLLSDSGFYLCAWRGQSSSYNSPLHFGNGTRLTVT.

This clone has a single count. The chain is built from TRBV28 and TRBJ2-7; 11 bases fit TRBD1. CDR1 and CDR2 from the germline V gene are MDHEN and SYDVKM. J was trimmed by 3 bases and V by 5 bases; bases with no gene match: 6. The CDR3 sequence is 15 residues long. The CDR3 bases are TGTGCCAGCAGTAGAACCGGGACAGGGGGCTACGAGCAGTACTTC. Protein product: CASSRTGTGGYEQYF.

The rearrangement uses TRBV11-2 and TRBJ1-1; 9 bases are a match to TRBD1. The CDR3 totals 15 residues. Germline assignment: CDR1 SGHAT and CDR2 FQNNGV. J lost 2 bases, V lost 2 bases, and 3 bases had no gene match. In DNA, the CDR3 is TGTGCCAGCAGCTTATTGGGACAGGGCAACACTGAAGCTTTCTTT. Protein product: CASSLLGQGNTEAFF.

The chain has TRBV2 and TRBJ2-1; TRBD1 is a possible D gene (6 bases). The CDR3 is 14 residues long. Germline CDR1 SNHLY, CDR2 FYNNEI. V shed 9 bases and J shed 0 bases, with 12 bases lying between them. The DNA of the CDR3 is TGTGCCAGGACAGGTGCGAGCTCCTACAATGAGCAGTTCTTC. Protein sequence: CARTGASSYNEQFF.

This rearrangement joins TRBV7-9 to TRBJ1-2; no clear D gene. V was clipped by 5 bases and J by 0 bases, with 19 bases between them. This CDR3 region has 17 residues. In germline, CDR1 is SEHNR, CDR2 FQNEAQ (reference sequence). The CDR3 DNA follows: TGTGCCAGCAGCCACAATTTCAATACCGCCTCTAACTATGGCTACACCTTC. Its protein product is CASSHNFNTASNYGYTF.

The V gene is TRBV6-4, the J gene TRBJ1-5, with 8 bases that match TRBD1. With 2 bases clipped from V and 6 bases from J, the junction kept 0 bases outside the gene matches. Germline CDR1 MRHNA, CDR2 SNTAGT. The CDR3 loop spans 13 amino acids. The CDR3 protein is CASSDGTGQPQHF. CDR3 sequence (DNA): TGTGCCAGCAGTGACGGGACAGGTCAGCCCCAGCATTTT.

The table lists this clone with a few counts. This chain uses TRBV12-5 with TRBJ1-5; tentatively, D is TRBD1 (5 bases). The CDR3 sequence is 18 residues long. V lost 0 bases to trimming and J lost 5 bases, with 20 bases between them. Germline V gene lookup returns CDR1 LGHNT and CDR2 FRNRAP. CDR3 DNA: TGTGCTAGTGGTTTGGTTAGGGGCGTGCACAGGACGTATCAGCCCCAGCATTTT. Translating gives CASGLVRGVHRTYQPQHF. Full variable domain (rest looked up from reference TRBV12-5 and TRBJ1-5): DARVTQTPRHKVTEMGQEVTMRCQPILGHNTVFWYRQTMMQGLELLAYFRNRAPLDDSGMPKDRFSAEMPDATLATLKIQPSEPRDSAVYFCASGLVRGVHRTYQPQHFGDGTRLSIL.

The chain recombines TRBV19 with TRBJ2-3; TRBD2 agrees at 9 bases. Germline-derived CDR1 and CDR2 are LNHDA and SQIVND (reference sequence). The CDR3 has 16 amino acids. With 8 bases clipped from V and 2 bases from J, the junction kept 11 bases outside the gene matches. The CDR3 DNA sequence: TGTGCCAGTTCGAACCCTACTAGCGGGTACACAGATACGCAGTATTTT. Amino acids: CASSNPTSGYTDTQYF.

This rearrangement joins TRBV11-1 to TRBJ2-3; a weak D match, TRBD2 (6 bases). Between the trimmed V and J ends, which lost 3 bases and 2 bases, there was a span of 9 bases. This CDR3 comprises 14 residues. Germline CDR1 SGHAT, CDR2 FQDESV (reference sequence). As DNA, the CDR3 is TGTGCCAGCAGCTTTAGCGGATCCACAGATACGCAGTATTTT. This gives the protein CASSFSGSTDTQYF. Using reference TRBV11-1 and TRBJ2-3 for the parts outside the CDR3, the full variable domain is EAEVAQSPRYKITEKSQAVAFWCDPISGHATLYWYRQILGQGPELLVQFQDESVVDDSQLPKDRFSAERLKGVDSTLKIQPAELGDSAMYLCASSFSGSTDTQYFGPGTRLTVL.

This chain connects TRBV11-3 to TRBJ2-5, with 14 nucleotides matching TRBD2. CDR1 SGHNT and CDR2 YENEEA come from the germline V gene. The V segment lost 5 bases and the J segment 2 bases; nucleotides outside the gene matches: 7. CDR3 length: 17 residues. Here the CDR3 DNA reads TGTGCCAGCAGCCAGGGACTAGCGGGAGTGGGGCAAGAGACCCAGTACTTC. It translates to CASSQGLAGVGQETQYF.

The rearrangement links TRBV11-3 to TRBJ2-5; TRBD2 agrees at 15 bases. The length of the CDR3 is 17 residues. V shed 5 bases and J 2 bases; nucleotides not matched to a gene: 6. Germline values: CDR1 SGHNT, CDR2 YENEEA. The CDR3, as DNA: TGTGCCAGCAGCACCAGGACTAGCGGGAGGGAACAAGAGACCCAGTACTTC. Translated: CASSTRTSGREQETQYF. The entire variable domain, with the rest obtained from reference TRBV11-3 and TRBJ2-5, is as follows: EAGVVQSPRYKIIEKKQPVAFWCNPISGHNTLYWYLQNLGQGPELLIRYENEEAVDDSQLPKDRFSAERLKGVDSTLKIQPAELGDSAVYLCASSTRTSGREQETQYFGPGTRLLVL.

V and J are TRBV25-1 and TRBJ1-2; TRBD1 agrees at 10 bases. The CDR3 totals 14 residues. The V and J ends lost 5 bases and 4 bases, in that order; junction bases with no gene match: 4. Germline V gene sequence: CDR1 MGHDK, CDR2 SYGVNS. The CDR3 nucleotides are TGTGCCAGCAGTTTCCGGGACAGGGGCTATGGCTACACCTTC. It is translated as CASSFRDRGYGYTF.

V is TRBV28 and J is TRBJ1-5; no clear D gene. Germline V lookup: CDR1 MDHEN, CDR2 SYDVKM. The CDR3 is 14 residues long. V was clipped by 1 base and J by 7 bases, with 11 bases between them. The CDR3 protein is CASSLSPGRQPQHF. The CDR3 bases are TGTGCCAGCAGTTTATCGCCAGGCCGGCAGCCCCAGCATTTT.

The chain couples TRBV12-3 or TRBV12-4 to TRBJ1-1, with TRBD1 matching over 7 bases. The CDR3 consists of 12 residues. Trimming at V came to 6 bases and at J to 12 bases, leaving 10 bases not matched to a gene. The CDR3 loop reads CASRPPDRETFF. The CDR3 coding sequence is TGTGCCAGCAGGCCCCCCGACAGGGAAACTTTCTTT.

This chain joins TRBV5-4 and TRBJ1-2; D is perhaps TRBD1 (5 bases). Trimming removed 0 bases at V and 4 bases at J, with 10 bases between. The length of the CDR3 is 14 residues. Germline V gene data show CDR1 as SGHNT and CDR2 as YYREEE (reference sequence). This chain's CDR3 is CASSLAQDSYGYTF. The CDR3 bases are TGTGCCAGCAGCTTGGCACAGGATAGCTATGGCTACACCTTC.

The genes are TRBV2 and TRBJ2-5, with TRBD2 identical over 7 bases. Germline CDR1 SNHLY, CDR2 FYNNEI. Trimming at V came to 5 bases and at J to 5 bases, leaving 8 bases not matched to a gene. This CDR3 comprises 14 residues. This chain's CDR3 is CASSITSVGETQYF. CDR3 DNA: TGTGCCAGCAGTATAACTAGCGTTGGTGAGACCCAGTACTTC.

The V call is TRBV5-1, the J call TRBJ2-5; D may be TRBD2 (5 bases). V gave up 5 bases and J gave up 1 base, with 12 bases separating them. The CDR3 totals 14 residues. Per the germline V gene, CDR1 is SGHRS and CDR2 is YFSETQ. This CDR3 is CASSLMGSQETQYF. Written as DNA, the CDR3 is TGCGCCAGCAGTTTGATGGGGAGCCAAGAGACCCAGTACTTC.

CDR3 bases: TGTGCCAGCAGCTCCCGCCGTAGCACCGGGGAGCTGTTTTTT. This sequence encodes CASSSRRSTGELFF. This chain uses TRBV7-9 with TRBJ2-2; D uncertain. Trimming shortened V by 4 bases and J by 4 bases, and 10 bases separated the two germline ends. CDR3 length: 14 residues. CDR1 and CDR2 from the germline V gene are SEHNR and FQNEAQ (reference sequence). Full variable domain (outside the CDR3, taken from reference TRBV7-9 and TRBJ2-2): DTGVSQNPRHKITKRGQNVTFRCDPISEHNRLYWYRQTLGQGPEFLTYFQNEAQLEKSRLLSDRFSAERPKGSFSTLEIQRTEQGDSAMYLCASSSRRSTGELFFGEGSRLTVL.

The chain recombines TRBV6-1 with TRBJ2-1; tentative D call: TRBD2 (6 bases). Trimming left V 3 bases short and J 4 bases short, with 13 bases between. CDR1 and CDR2 from the germline V gene are MNHNS and SASEGT. CDR3 length: 15 residues. In nucleotides, the CDR3 is TGTGCCAGCAGTGACGCCGGGACTTATTACAATGAGCAGTTCTTC. Translated, it gives CASSDAGTYYNEQFF.

V usage is TRBV6-5 and J usage is TRBJ2-1; 8 bases map to TRBD2. From germline, CDR1 is MNHEY and CDR2 SVGAGI. V gave up 4 bases and J gave up 7 bases; unmatched junction bases: 9. This CDR3 is built from 15 residues. The CDR3 here is CASSLTSALGNEQFF. Here the CDR3 DNA reads TGTGCCAGCAGTTTGACTAGCGCCCTAGGGAATGAGCAGTTCTTC.